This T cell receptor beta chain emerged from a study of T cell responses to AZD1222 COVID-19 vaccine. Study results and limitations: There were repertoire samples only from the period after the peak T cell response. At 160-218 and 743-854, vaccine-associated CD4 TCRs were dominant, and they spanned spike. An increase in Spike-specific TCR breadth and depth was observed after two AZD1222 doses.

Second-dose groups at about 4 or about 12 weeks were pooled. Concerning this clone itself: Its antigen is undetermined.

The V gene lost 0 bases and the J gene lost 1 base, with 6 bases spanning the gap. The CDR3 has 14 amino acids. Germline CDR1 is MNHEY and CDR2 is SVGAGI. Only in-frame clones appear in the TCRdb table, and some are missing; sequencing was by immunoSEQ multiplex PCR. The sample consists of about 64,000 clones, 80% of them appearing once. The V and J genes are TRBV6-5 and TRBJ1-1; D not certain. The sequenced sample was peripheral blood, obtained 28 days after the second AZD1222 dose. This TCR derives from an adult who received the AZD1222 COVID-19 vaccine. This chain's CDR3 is CASSYSRTNTEAFF. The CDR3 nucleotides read TGTGCCAGCAGTTACTCGCGGACGAACACTGAAGCTTTCTTT.